The 21 T cell receptor beta chains below come from one sample, sequenced in a study of T cell repertoires in cytomegalovirus infection. Each CDR3 protein gets one entry after TCRdb re-called the reads with MiXCR. The sample has 650,000 to 850,000 distinct CDR3 sequences, about 27% seen once; the top ten hold about an eighth. For these TCRs, the target antigens are not known. Sequenced material: cultured CD8+ T cells from PBMCs, taken from culture after CMV antigen stimulation. These receptors all stem from a human donor in good health (CMV status not recorded). Some clones in this sample may be carry-over from other donors' samples.

This chain connects TRBV4-2 to TRBJ1-6; D is undetermined. This CDR3 comprises 14 residues. Germline CDR1 reads LGHNA; CDR2 reads YNFKEQ. The germline V and J ends were trimmed by 1 base and 5 bases, with 6 bases remaining between them. The CDR3 nucleotides are TGTGCCAGCAGCCAAGGCCCGAATAATTCACCCCTCCACTTT. Translated: CASSQGPNNSPLHF.

The chain carries TRBV10-2 and TRBJ2-4; 7 nucleotides line up with TRBD2. V trimming: 3 bases; J trimming: 0 bases; junction bases outside the gene matches: 2. CDR3 length equals 15 residues. In germline, CDR1 is WSHSY, CDR2 SAAADI. The CDR3 loop is CASSDGGGAKNIQYF. The CDR3 nucleotides are TGCGCCAGCAGTGATGGGGGGGGAGCCAAAAACATTCAGTACTTC.

The V and J genes are TRBV9 and TRBJ2-5; TRBD1 is a possible D gene (5 bases). CDR1 SGDLS and CDR2 YYNGEE come from the germline V gene. Trimming took 2 bases from V and 5 from J, leaving 13 bases between them. The CDR3 has 14 amino acids. The CDR3 here is CASSVEGARETQYF. CDR3 coding DNA: TGTGCCAGCAGCGTTGAAGGGGCTAGGGAGACCCAGTACTTC.

This clonotype occurred a few times. The J gene is TRBJ2-1, the V gene TRBV7-6; perhaps D is TRBD1 or TRBD2 (6 bases each). Germline lookup yields CDR1 SGHVS and CDR2 FNYEAQ. The V gene lost 2 bases and the J gene lost 7 bases, with 15 bases spanning the gap. The CDR3 spans 15 residues. CDR3 sequence: CASSLNSGGSNEQFF. DNA for the CDR3: TGTGCCAGCAGCTTAAATTCCGGGGGCTCGAATGAGCAGTTCTTC.

This sequence joins TRBV25-1 and TRBJ2-1; tentatively, D is TRBD2 (6 bases). This CDR3 spans 15 amino acids. Deletions cut 4 bases from V and 4 bases from J, with 14 bases between. CDR1 is MGHDK, CDR2 SYGVNS, per germline. In nucleotides, the CDR3 is TGTGCCAGCAGTGCCTGGAGCGGGCCGTACAATGAGCAGTTCTTC. Protein product: CASSAWSGPYNEQFF.

The chain combines TRBV5-6 with TRBJ1-1, with D possibly TRBD1 on 5 matching bases. V dropped 3 bases and J dropped 1 base, with 13 bases sitting between them. This CDR3 region has 15 residues. CDR1 is SGHDT and CDR2 is YYEEEE in the germline V gene. CDR3 coding DNA: TGTGCCAGCAGCTCTCGTCCCGGGGGGAACACTGAAGCTTTCTTT. Translation gives CASSSRPGGNTEAFF.

The rearrangement uses TRBV6-8 and TRBJ1-6; TRBD1 might be the D (5 bases). Germline V gives CDR1 MNHGY, CDR2 SAAAGT. V gave up 2 bases and J gave up 7 bases, with 24 bases separating them. The CDR3 is made up of 19 amino acids. CDR3 in amino acids: CASSYLNRDLGNPNSPLHF. For the CDR3, the DNA is TGTGCCAGCAGTTACCTAAACCGGGACTTAGGAAATCCCAATTCACCCCTCCACTTT.

The chain couples TRBV27 to TRBJ1-5; 8 nucleotides line up with TRBD1. This CDR3 comprises 15 residues. Trimming cost V 2 bases and J 5 bases; bases outside gene matches: 5. Germline assignment: CDR1 MNHEY and CDR2 SMNVEV (reference sequence). The CDR3 coding sequence is TGTGCCAGCAGTTTAAGGGACAGGTCCGATCAGCCCCAGCATTTT. Its translation is CASSLRDRSDQPQHF.

The chain combines TRBV12-3 or TRBV12-4 with TRBJ2-3; TRBD2 is a possible D gene (7 bases). The ends were cut back, 5 bases at V and 0 bases at J, with 18 bases in the middle. CDR3 length equals 17 residues. CDR3 sequence reads: CASSQVYRGASTDTQYF. In DNA form, the CDR3 reads TGTGCCAGCAGTCAAGTCTATCGGGGGGCTAGCACAGATACGCAGTATTTT.

V gene TRBV12-3 or TRBV12-4 combines with J gene TRBJ2-1, with D uncertain. Trimming took 2 bases from V and 5 from J, leaving 7 bases between them. CDR3 length: 13 amino acids. In DNA, the CDR3 is TGTGCCAGCAGTTTAACGCTCGACAATGAGCAGTTCTTC. Translation: CASSLTLDNEQFF.

This clonotype showed up just a few times. The chain joins TRBV27 to TRBJ1-2; D not certain. The V end was cut by 2 bases, the J end by 4 bases, with 14 bases between. The CDR3 runs to 15 residues. Germline lookup yields CDR1 MNHEY and CDR2 SMNVEV (reference sequence). The CDR3 region has the DNA TGTGCCAGCAGTTTAAGGCGGGGTCACAGCTATGGCTACACCTTC. This encodes CASSLRRGHSYGYTF.

This clonotype occurred a few times. CDR3 coding DNA: TGCGCCAGCATAGACCAGGCCTATAGCAATCAGCCCCAGCATTTT. Residues: CASIDQAYSNQPQHF. This sequence joins TRBV10-2 and TRBJ1-5; D is unclear. Trimming shortened V by 7 bases and J by 0 bases, and 13 bases separated the two germline ends. Germline loops: CDR1 WSHSY, CDR2 SAAADI. The CDR3 is 15 amino acids.

The chain recombines TRBV6-5 with TRBJ1-3, with D maybe TRBD1 (6 bases). V dropped 6 bases and J dropped 0 bases, with 15 bases sitting between them. Germline V CDR1 and CDR2: MNHEY, SVGAGI. The CDR3 totals 16 residues. The DNA for the CDR3 is TGTGCCAGCAGAAGGGACACCACGAACTCTGGAAACACCATATATTTT. Translation: CASRRDTTNSGNTIYF.

The rearrangement uses TRBV29-1 and TRBJ1-1; TRBD1 is a possible D gene (6 bases). The CDR3 totals 14 residues. Germline V CDR1 and CDR2: SQVTM, ANQGSEA. V gave up 1 base and J gave up 5 bases, with 14 bases separating them. CDR3 sequence: CSVEGQGMGTEAFF. The CDR3, as DNA: TGCAGCGTTGAAGGGCAGGGGATGGGGACTGAAGCTTTCTTT.

This sequence joins TRBV7-6 and TRBJ2-6, with D hard to call. Germline CDR1 and CDR2: SGHVS and FNYEAQ. V dropped 8 bases and J dropped 0 bases, with 8 bases sitting between them. The CDR3 is 14 amino acids. The CDR3 DNA follows: TGTGCCAGCGGAGAAAGCTCTGGGGCCAACGTCCTGACTTTC. It translates to CASGESSGANVLTF.

This clonotype has a count of ten or more. V and J are TRBV19 and TRBJ1-2, with a weak D call TRBD1 (5 bases). This CDR3 is 18 amino acids long. Looked up from germline, CDR1 is LNHDA and CDR2 is SQIVND (reference sequence). Trimming cost V 8 bases and J 3 bases, with 28 bases left between them. Written as DNA, the CDR3 is TGTGCCAGTGACGATGCATCAACACCAGGGAGAGAAGACTATGGCTACACCTTC. This encodes CASDDASTPGREDYGYTF.

The gene calls are TRBV7-3 and TRBJ1-4; 11 nucleotides match TRBD1. CDR1 is SGHTA and CDR2 is FQGTGA in the germline V gene. The CDR3 has 19 residues. V lost 1 base, J lost 6 bases, and 13 bases stayed unmatched. CDR3 sequence reads: CASSLKVAGQGAQYEKLFF. The CDR3 DNA reads TGTGCCAGCAGCTTAAAAGTCGCCGGACAGGGGGCGCAATATGAAAAACTGTTTTTT.

V usage is TRBV7-2 and J usage is TRBJ2-7; TRBD2 agrees at 8 bases. V lost 8 bases, J lost 4 bases, and 13 bases stayed unmatched. This CDR3 region has 15 residues. Per the germline V gene, CDR1 is SGHTA and CDR2 is FQGNSA. CDR3 in amino acids: CASLLVSGGTYEQYF. The CDR3 DNA follows: TGTGCCAGCTTGCTTGTGTCGGGGGGGACATACGAGCAGTACTTC.

Many counts were recorded for this clonotype. This chain uses TRBV7-9 with TRBJ2-7; 7 nucleotides line up with TRBD1. Per germline, CDR1 SEHNR and CDR2 FQNEAQ (reference sequence). The J segment lost 4 bases and the V segment lost 1 base, leaving 7 bases of the junction unmatched. This CDR3 spans 15 amino acids. The DNA for the CDR3 is TGTGCCAGCAGCTTAGTAGAGGCGACAGGGTACGAGCAGTACTTC. Amino acids: CASSLVEATGYEQYF.

This clonotype was observed a few times. The rearrangement joins TRBV7-9 to TRBJ1-2; D is unresolved. V dropped 2 bases and J dropped 5 bases, with 15 bases sitting between them. The CDR3 totals 15 residues. Germline CDR1 and CDR2: SEHNR and FQNEAQ (reference sequence). CDR3 amino acids: CASSLSVGRLYGYTF. The CDR3 DNA is TGTGCCAGCAGCTTATCCGTTGGGCGGCTTTATGGCTACACCTTC. Full variable domain (rest looked up from reference TRBV7-9 and TRBJ1-2): DTGVSQNPRHKITKRGQNVTFRCDPISEHNRLYWYRQTLGQGPEFLTYFQNEAQLEKSRLLSDRFSAERPKGSFSTLEIQRTEQGDSAMYLCASSLSVGRLYGYTFGSGTRLTVV.

This clonotype was counted a few times. The chain has TRBV13 and TRBJ2-1; 8 bases are shared with TRBD1. The CDR3 length is 16 residues. V lost 5 bases and J lost 8; bases outside the gene matches: 14. Germline V gene lookup returns CDR1 PRHDT and CDR2 FYEKMQ (reference sequence). CDR3 in DNA: TGTGCCAGCAGCCGCCTTCTAGGACAGGGTAACGATGAGCAGTTCTTC. Protein sequence: CASSRLLGQGNDEQFF. Combining the CDR3 with reference TRBV13 and TRBJ2-1 gives the whole variable domain AAGVIQSPRHLIKEKRETATLKCYPIPRHDTVYWYQQGPGQDPQFLISFYEKMQSDKGSIPDRFSAQQFSDYHSELNMSSLELGDSALYFCASSRLLGQGNDEQFFGPGTRLTVL.